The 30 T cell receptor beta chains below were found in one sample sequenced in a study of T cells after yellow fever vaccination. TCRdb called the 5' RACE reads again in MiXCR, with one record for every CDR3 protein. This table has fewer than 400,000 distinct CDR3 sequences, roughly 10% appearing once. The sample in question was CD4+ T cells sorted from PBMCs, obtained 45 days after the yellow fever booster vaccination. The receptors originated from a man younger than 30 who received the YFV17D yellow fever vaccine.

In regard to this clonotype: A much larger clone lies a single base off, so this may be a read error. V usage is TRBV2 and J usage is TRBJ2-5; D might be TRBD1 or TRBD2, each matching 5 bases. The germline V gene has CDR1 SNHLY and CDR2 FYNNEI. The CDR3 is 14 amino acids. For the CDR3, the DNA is TGTACCAGCAGTGAGGGACCTAACCAAGAGACCCAGTACTTC. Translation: CTSSEGPNQETQYF. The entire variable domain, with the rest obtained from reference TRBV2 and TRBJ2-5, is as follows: EPEVTQTPSHQVTQMGQEVILRCVPISNHLYFYWYRQILGQKVEFLVSFYNNEISEKSEIFDDQFSVERPDGSNFTLKIRSTKLEDSAMYFCTSSEGPNQETQYFGPGTRLLVL.

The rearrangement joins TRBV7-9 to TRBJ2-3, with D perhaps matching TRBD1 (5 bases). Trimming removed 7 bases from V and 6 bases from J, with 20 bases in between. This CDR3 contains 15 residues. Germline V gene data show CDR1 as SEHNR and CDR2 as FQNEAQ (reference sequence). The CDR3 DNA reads TGTGCCAGCACCTCCATCAGGGTACGACGCGATACGCAGTATTTT. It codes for CASTSIRVRRDTQYF. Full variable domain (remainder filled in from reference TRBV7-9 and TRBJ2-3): DTGVSQNPRHKITKRGQNVTFRCDPISEHNRLYWYRQTLGQGPEFLTYFQNEAQLEKSRLLSDRFSAERPKGSFSTLEIQRTEQGDSAMYLCASTSIRVRRDTQYFGPGTRLTVL.

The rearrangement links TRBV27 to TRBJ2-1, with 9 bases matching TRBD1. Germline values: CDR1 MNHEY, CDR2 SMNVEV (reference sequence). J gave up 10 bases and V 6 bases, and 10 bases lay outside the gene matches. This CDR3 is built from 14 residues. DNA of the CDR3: TGTGCCAGCAGCCGCGGGACAGGGCCATGGGAGCAGTTCTTC. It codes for CASSRGTGPWEQFF.

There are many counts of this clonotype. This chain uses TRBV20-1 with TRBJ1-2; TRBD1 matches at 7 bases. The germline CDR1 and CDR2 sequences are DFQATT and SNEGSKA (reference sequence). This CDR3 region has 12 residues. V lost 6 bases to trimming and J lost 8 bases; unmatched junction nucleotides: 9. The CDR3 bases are TGCAGTGCCAATGACAGGGCATGGGGCTACACCTTC. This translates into CSANDRAWGYTF.

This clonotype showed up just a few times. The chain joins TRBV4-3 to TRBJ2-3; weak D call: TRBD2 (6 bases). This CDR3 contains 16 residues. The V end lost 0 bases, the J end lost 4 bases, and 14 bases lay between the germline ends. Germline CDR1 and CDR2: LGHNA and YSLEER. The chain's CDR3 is CASSQDPAGRSDTQYF. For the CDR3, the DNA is TGCGCCAGCAGCCAAGACCCGGCAGGGAGGTCAGATACGCAGTATTTT.

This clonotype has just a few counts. The chain's CDR3 is CASSNFPQGHEQYV. In DNA, the CDR3 is TGTGCCAGCAGCAATTTTCCCCAGGGGCACGAGCAGTACGTC. The chain links TRBV21-1 to TRBJ2-7; TRBD1 is the table's D call, not checked against the DNA. TRBV21-1 is labeled a pseudogene. There are 14 residues in the CDR3.

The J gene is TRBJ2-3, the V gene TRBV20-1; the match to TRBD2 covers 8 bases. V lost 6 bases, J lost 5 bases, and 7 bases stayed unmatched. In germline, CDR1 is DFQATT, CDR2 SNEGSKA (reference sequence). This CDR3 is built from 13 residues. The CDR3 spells CSASRGGLDTQYF. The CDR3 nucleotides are TGCAGTGCGAGTCGGGGGGGCTTAGATACGCAGTATTTT.

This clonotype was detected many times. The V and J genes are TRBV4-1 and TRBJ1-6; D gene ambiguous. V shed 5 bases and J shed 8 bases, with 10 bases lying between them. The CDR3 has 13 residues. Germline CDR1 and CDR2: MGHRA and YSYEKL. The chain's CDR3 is CASSKARDSPLHF. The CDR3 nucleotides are TGCGCCAGCAGCAAAGCGAGGGATTCACCCCTCCACTTT.

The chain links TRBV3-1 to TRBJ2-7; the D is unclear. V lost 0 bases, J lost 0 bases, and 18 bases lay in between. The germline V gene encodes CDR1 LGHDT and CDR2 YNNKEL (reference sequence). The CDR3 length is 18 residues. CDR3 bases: TGTGCCAGCAGCCAAGATTGGTTTTGGATCCAAACCTCCTACGAGCAGTACGTC. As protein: CASSQDWFWIQTSYEQYV.

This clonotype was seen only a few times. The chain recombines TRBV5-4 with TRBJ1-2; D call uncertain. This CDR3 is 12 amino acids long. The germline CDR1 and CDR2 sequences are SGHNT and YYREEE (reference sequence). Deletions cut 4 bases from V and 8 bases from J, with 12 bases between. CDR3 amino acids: CASSQDDRGYTF. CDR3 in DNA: TGTGCCAGCAGCCAGGACGATAGGGGCTACACCTTC.

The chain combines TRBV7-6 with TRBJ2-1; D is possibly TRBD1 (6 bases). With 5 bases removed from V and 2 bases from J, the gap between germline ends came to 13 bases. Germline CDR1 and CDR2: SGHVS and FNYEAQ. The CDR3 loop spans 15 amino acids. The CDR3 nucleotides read TGTGCCAGCAGCCCCCAAGGGGACACCTACAATGAGCAGTTCTTC. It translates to CASSPQGDTYNEQFF.

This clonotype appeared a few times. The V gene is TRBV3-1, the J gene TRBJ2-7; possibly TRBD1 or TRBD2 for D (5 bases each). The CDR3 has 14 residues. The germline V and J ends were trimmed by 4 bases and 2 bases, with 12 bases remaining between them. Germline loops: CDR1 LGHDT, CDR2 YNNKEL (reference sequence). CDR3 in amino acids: CASSLVGRTYEQYF. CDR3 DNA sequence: TGTGCCAGCAGCCTCGTGGGACGAACCTACGAGCAGTACTTC.

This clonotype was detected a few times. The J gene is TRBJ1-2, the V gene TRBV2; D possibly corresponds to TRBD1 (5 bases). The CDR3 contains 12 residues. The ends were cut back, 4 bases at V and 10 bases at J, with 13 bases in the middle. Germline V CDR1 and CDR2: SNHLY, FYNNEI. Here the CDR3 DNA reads TGTGCCAGCAGTGGGGCAGGGAAATACTACACCTTC. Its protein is CASSGAGKYYTF.

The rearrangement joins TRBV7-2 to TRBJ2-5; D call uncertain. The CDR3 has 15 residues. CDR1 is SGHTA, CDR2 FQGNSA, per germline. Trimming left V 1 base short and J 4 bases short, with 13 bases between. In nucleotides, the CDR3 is TGTGCCAGCAGCTTAGGGACCCCCGGCGCAGAGACCCAGTACTTC. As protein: CASSLGTPGAETQYF.

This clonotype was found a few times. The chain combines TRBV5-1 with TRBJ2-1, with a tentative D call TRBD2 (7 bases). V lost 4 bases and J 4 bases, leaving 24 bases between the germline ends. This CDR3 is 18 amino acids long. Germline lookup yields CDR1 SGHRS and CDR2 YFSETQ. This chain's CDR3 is CASSRIRTGGSNYNEQFF. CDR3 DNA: TGCGCCAGCAGCCGTATCCGTACGGGGGGCAGTAATTACAATGAGCAGTTCTTC. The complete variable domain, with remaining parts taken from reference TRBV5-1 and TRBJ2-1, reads KAGVTQTPRYLIKTRGQQVTLSCSPISGHRSVSWYQQTPGQGLQFLFEYFSETQRNKGNFPGRFSGRQFSNSRSEMNVSTLELGDSALYLCASSRIRTGGSNYNEQFFGPGTRLTVL.

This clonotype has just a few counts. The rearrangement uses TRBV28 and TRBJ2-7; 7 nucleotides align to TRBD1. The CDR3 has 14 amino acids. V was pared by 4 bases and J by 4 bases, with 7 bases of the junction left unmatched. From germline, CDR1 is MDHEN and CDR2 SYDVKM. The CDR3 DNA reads TGTGCCAGCAGTTCCGACAGGGTACGGTACGAGCAGTACGTC. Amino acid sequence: CASSSDRVRYEQYV.

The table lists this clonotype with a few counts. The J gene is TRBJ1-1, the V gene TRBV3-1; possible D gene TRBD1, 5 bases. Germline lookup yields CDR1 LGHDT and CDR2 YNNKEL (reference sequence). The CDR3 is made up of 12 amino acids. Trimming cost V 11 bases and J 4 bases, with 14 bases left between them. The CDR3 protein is CAVGQGGTEAFF. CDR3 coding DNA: TGTGCCGTGGGGCAGGGCGGCACTGAAGCTTTCTTT.

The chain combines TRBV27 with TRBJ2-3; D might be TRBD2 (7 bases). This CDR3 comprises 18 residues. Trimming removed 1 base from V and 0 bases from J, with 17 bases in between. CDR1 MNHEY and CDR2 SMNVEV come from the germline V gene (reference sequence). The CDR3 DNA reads TGTGCCAGCAGTTTATTTGCAATGTCGGGGGGCAGCACAGATACGCAGTATTTT. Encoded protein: CASSLFAMSGGSTDTQYF.

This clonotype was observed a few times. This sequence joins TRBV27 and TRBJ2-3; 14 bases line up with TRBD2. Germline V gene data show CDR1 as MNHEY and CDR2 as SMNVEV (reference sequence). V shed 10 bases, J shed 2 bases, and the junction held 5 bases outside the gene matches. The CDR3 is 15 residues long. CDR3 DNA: TGTGCCACCGGACTAGCGGGGGGCGTCACAGATACGCAGTATTTT. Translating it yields CATGLAGGVTDTQYF.

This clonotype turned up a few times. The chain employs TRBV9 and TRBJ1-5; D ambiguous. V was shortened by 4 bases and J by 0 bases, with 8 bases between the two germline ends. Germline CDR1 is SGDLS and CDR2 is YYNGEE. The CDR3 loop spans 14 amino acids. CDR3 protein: CASSKGLSNQPQHF. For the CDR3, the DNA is TGTGCCAGCAGCAAGGGCCTTAGCAATCAGCCCCAGCATTTT. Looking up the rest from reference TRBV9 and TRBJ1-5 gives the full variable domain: DSGVTQTPKHLITATGQRVTLRCSPRSGDLSVYWYQQSLDQGLQFLIQYYNGEERAKGNILERFSAQQFPDLHSELNLSSLELGDSALYFCASSKGLSNQPQHFGDGTRLSIL.

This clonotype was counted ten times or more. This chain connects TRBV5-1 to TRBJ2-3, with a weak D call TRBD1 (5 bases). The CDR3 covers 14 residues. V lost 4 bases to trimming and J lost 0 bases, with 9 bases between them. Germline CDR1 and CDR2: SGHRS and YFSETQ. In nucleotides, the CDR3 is TGCGCCAGCAGCGCACAGGTCAGCACAGATACGCAGTATTTT. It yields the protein CASSAQVSTDTQYF.

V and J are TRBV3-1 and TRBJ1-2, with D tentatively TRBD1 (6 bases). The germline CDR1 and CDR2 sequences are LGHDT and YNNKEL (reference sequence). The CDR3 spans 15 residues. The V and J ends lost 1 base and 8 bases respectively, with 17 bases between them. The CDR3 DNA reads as TGTGCCAGCAGCCAAGCGTCGGGGGGCATGAAAGGCTACACCTTC. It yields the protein CASSQASGGMKGYTF.

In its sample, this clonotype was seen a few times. The CDR3 protein is CASSDRPQETQYF. In DNA form, the CDR3 reads TGCGCCAGCAGCGACAGGCCCCAAGAGACCCAGTACTTC. This chain uses TRBV23-1 with TRBJ2-5, with D possibly being TRBD1 (6 bases). TRBV23-1 qualifies as an ORF whose function is uncertain. CDR3 length: 13 residues. The V and J ends lost 6 bases and 1 base respectively, with 9 bases between them.

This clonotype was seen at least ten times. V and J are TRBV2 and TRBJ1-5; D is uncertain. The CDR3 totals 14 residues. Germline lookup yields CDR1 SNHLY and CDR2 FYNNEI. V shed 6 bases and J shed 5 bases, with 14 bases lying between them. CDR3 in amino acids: CASRRRFMDQPQHF. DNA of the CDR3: TGTGCCAGCAGGAGAAGGTTTATGGATCAGCCCCAGCATTTT.

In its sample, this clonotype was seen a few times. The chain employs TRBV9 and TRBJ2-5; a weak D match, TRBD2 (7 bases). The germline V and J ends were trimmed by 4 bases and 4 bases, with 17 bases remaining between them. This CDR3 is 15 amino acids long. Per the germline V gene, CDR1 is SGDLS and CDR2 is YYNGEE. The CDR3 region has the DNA TGTGCCAGCAGCAAGAGAGGGGGGGCCGGAGAGACCCAGTACTTC. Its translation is CASSKRGGAGETQYF.

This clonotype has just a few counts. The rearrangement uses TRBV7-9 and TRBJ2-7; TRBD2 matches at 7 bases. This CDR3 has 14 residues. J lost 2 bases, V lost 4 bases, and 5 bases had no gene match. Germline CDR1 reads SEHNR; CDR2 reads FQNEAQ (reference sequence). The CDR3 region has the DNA TGTGCCAGCAGCTCCGGGGGGTTCCCCTACGAGCAGTACGTC. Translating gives CASSSGGFPYEQYV.

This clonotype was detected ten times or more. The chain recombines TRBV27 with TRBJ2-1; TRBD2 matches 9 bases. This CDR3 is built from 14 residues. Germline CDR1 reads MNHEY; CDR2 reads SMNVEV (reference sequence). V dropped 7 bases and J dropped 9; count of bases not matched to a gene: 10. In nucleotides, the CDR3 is TGTGCCAGCATCCAGCGGGGGGAGTTCGGTGAGCAGTTCTTC. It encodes CASIQRGEFGEQFF.

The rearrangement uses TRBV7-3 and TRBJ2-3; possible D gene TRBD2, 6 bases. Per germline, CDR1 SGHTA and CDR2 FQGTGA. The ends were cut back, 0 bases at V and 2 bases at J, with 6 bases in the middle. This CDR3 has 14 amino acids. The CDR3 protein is CASSLTRDTDTQYF. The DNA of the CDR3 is TGTGCCAGCAGCTTAACGCGGGACACAGATACGCAGTATTTT. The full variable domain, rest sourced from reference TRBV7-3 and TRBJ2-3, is GAGVSQTPSNKVTEKGKYVELRCDPISGHTALYWYRQSLGQGPEFLIYFQGTGAADDSGLPNDRFFAVRPEGSVSTLKIQRTERGDSAVYLCASSLTRDTDTQYFGPGTRLTVL.

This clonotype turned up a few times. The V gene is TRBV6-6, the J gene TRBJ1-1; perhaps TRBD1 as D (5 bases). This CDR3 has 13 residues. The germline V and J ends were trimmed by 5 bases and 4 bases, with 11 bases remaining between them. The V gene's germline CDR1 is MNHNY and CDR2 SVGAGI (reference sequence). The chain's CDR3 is CASSKERGTEAFF. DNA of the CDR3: TGTGCCAGCAGTAAGGAAAGGGGCACTGAAGCTTTCTTT.

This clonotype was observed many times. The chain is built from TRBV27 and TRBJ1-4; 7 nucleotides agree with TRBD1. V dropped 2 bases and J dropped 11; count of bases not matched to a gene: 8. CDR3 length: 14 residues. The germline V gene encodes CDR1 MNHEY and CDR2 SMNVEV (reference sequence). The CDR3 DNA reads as TGTGCCAGCAGTTTAATGGAGGGGGCTGAGAAACTGTTTTTT. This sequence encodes CASSLMEGAEKLFF.